This paragraph reports one TCR beta chain. This sample is part of a study of blood T cell repertoires in COVID-19. Study as a whole: Italy, Spain and the United States were the sources of the convalescent and acute COVID-19 samples. PBMCs, B-cell-depleted T cells, or T cells were the source of the cDNA or gDNA that made up the material.

Original data processing: For nucleated cells, counts were estimated from reference gene primer amplification. Some clones are missing from TCRdb's copy, which holds only in-frame ones; the method was immunoSEQ multiplex PCR. The V and J calls and clone size were taken over from that table, and D and trimming were inferred from the DNA. The data contain about 170,000 clones, 90% to 95% of them singletons. Germline V gene lookup returns CDR1 LNHDA and CDR2 SQIVND (reference sequence). V was pared by 4 bases and J by 5 bases, with 11 bases between. This CDR3 region has 13 residues. Input material: peripheral blood. The rearrangement joins TRBV19 to TRBJ2-5, with a weak D call TRBD2 (6 bases). This TCR was sampled from a man in his fifties with acute or convalescent COVID-19. The CDR3 DNA is TGTGCCAGTAGTACCGGACTATCGGAGACCCAGTACTTC. Amino acid sequence: CASSTGLSETQYF.